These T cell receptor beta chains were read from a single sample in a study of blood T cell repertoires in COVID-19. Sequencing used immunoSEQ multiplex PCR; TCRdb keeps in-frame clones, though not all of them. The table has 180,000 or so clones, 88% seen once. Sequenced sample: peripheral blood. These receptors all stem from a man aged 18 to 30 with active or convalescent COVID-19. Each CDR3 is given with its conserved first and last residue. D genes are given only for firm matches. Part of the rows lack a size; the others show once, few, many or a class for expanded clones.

CDR3 protein: CASSATGISGNTIYF
CDR3 DNA: TGTGCCAGTAGTGCTACAGGGATCTCGGGAAACACCATATATTTT
clone size: NA
D gene: NA
J gene: TRBJ1-3
V gene: TRBV19

CDR3 protein: CASRYMTSVQETQYF
CDR3 DNA: TGTGCCAGCAGATATATGACTAGCGTCCAAGAGACCCAGTACTTC
clone size: NA
D gene: TRBD2
J gene: TRBJ2-5
V gene: TRBV28

CDR3 protein: CASSRVDRVRNEKLFF
CDR3 DNA: TGTGCCAGCAGCCGAGTCGACAGGGTTCGTAATGAAAAACTGTTTTTT
clone size: once
D gene: TRBD1
J gene: TRBJ1-4
V gene: TRBV3-1/TRBV3-2

CDR3 protein: CAWSVRLIAGLTGELFF
CDR3 DNA: TGTGCCTGGAGTGTACGATTGATAGCGGGGCTCACCGGGGAGCTGTTTTTT
clone size: NA
D gene: TRBD2
J gene: TRBJ2-2
V gene: TRBV30

CDR3 protein: CASSQRGLAGVTSTDTQYF
CDR3 DNA: TGTGCCAGCAGCCAAAGAGGACTAGCGGGAGTTACTTCCACAGATACGCAGTATTTT
clone size: NA
D gene: TRBD2
J gene: TRBJ2-3
V gene: TRBV7-2

CDR3 protein: CASAGQINQPQHF
CDR3 DNA: TGTGCCAGCGCCGGACAGATCAATCAGCCCCAGCATTTT
clone size: NA
D gene: NA
J gene: TRBJ1-5
V gene: TRBV6-5

CDR3 protein: CASSQVGARNNQPQHF
CDR3 DNA: TGTGCCAGCAGCCAAGTTGGGGCGCGGAACAATCAGCCCCAGCATTTT
clone size: NA
D gene: NA
J gene: TRBJ1-5
V gene: TRBV4-2

CDR3 protein: CASSTLPGSGYNEQFF
CDR3 DNA: TGTGCCAGTAGTACTCTCCCTGGGTCGGGCTACAATGAGCAGTTCTTC
clone size: NA
D gene: NA
J gene: TRBJ2-1
V gene: TRBV19

CDR3 protein: CASSLRTSRRSDTQYF
CDR3 DNA: TGCGCCAGCAGCCTCCGGACTAGTCGGCGTTCCGATACGCAGTATTTT
clone size: NA
D gene: TRBD2
J gene: TRBJ2-3
V gene: TRBV5-1

CDR3 protein: CASRRDNRGNEQYF
CDR3 DNA: TGTGCCAGCAGACGAGACAACAGGGGGAACGAGCAGTACTTC
clone size: NA
D gene: TRBD1
J gene: TRBJ2-7
V gene: TRBV6-6

CDR3 protein: CAIRRVENEKLFF
CDR3 DNA: TGTGCCATCCGGAGGGTAGAGAATGAAAAACTGTTTTTT
clone size: NA
D gene: NA
J gene: TRBJ1-4
V gene: TRBV2

CDR3 protein: CASSTPGQGISPLHF
CDR3 DNA: TGTGCCAGCAGCACACCGGGACAGGGTATATCACCCCTCCACTTT
clone size: NA
D gene: TRBD1
J gene: TRBJ1-6
V gene: TRBV7-3

CDR3 protein: CATNRGGLSSGNTIYF
CDR3 DNA: TGTGCCACCAACCGGGGAGGGCTTAGCTCTGGAAACACCATATATTTT
clone size: few
D gene: NA
J gene: TRBJ1-3
V gene: TRBV19

CDR3 protein: CASSYLRGELFF
CDR3 DNA: TGTGCCAGCAGTTACCTTCGCGGGGAGCTGTTTTTT
clone size: few
D gene: NA
J gene: TRBJ2-2
V gene: TRBV6-6

CDR3 protein: CASSLITGATNEKLFF
CDR3 DNA: TGTGCCAGTAGCCTAATAACAGGGGCAACTAATGAAAAACTGTTTTTT
clone size: NA
D gene: TRBD1
J gene: TRBJ1-4
V gene: TRBV19

CDR3 protein: CASSPQGVDTEAFF
CDR3 DNA: TGTGCCAGCAGCCCACAGGGGGTTGACACTGAAGCTTTCTTT
clone size: NA
D gene: TRBD1
J gene: TRBJ1-1
V gene: TRBV7-2

CDR3 protein: CAIQIGDTKGGGYTF
CDR3 DNA: TGTGCCATTCAGATCGGGGACACCAAAGGAGGTGGCTACACCTTC
clone size: few
D gene: NA
J gene: TRBJ1-2
V gene: TRBV19

CDR3 protein: CASSLEAAVTGELFF
CDR3 DNA: TGTGCCAGCAGCTTAGAGGCGGCCGTGACCGGGGAGCTGTTTTTT
clone size: NA
D gene: NA
J gene: TRBJ2-2
V gene: TRBV7-2

CDR3 protein: CASSSRAGYGYGYTF
CDR3 DNA: TGTGCCAGCAGTTCTCGCGCGGGGTACGGCTATGGCTACACCTTC
clone size: NA
D gene: NA
J gene: TRBJ1-2
V gene: TRBV6-2/TRBV6-3

CDR3 protein: CASTQLREGNEQFF
CDR3 DNA: TGTGCCAGTACTCAACTCCGGGAGGGGAATGAGCAGTTCTTC
clone size: NA
D gene: TRBD2
J gene: TRBJ2-1
V gene: TRBV19

CDR3 protein: CASSSIAGGPDTQYF
CDR3 DNA: TGCGCCAGCAGCTCAATAGCGGGGGGTCCAGATACGCAGTATTTT
clone size: NA
D gene: TRBD2
J gene: TRBJ2-3
V gene: TRBV5-1

CDR3 protein: CASSLGGFLNTEAFF
CDR3 DNA: TGCGCCAGCAGCTTGGGCGGTTTTCTGAACACTGAAGCTTTCTTT
clone size: NA
D gene: NA
J gene: TRBJ1-1
V gene: TRBV5-1

CDR3 protein: CASSQDWRAFF
CDR3 DNA: TGTGCCAGCAGCCAAGATTGGAGGGCTTTCTTT
clone size: NA
D gene: NA
J gene: TRBJ1-1
V gene: TRBV3-1/TRBV3-2

CDR3 protein: CASRTGTGNTIYF
CDR3 DNA: TGTGCCAGTAGGACAGGGACTGGAAACACCATATATTTT
clone size: NA
D gene: TRBD1
J gene: TRBJ1-3
V gene: TRBV19

CDR3 protein: CSVEVISREAFF
CDR3 DNA: TGCAGCGTTGAAGTTATAAGCCGTGAAGCTTTCTTT
clone size: NA
D gene: NA
J gene: TRBJ1-1
V gene: TRBV29-1

CDR3 protein: CASNPGRVGSSYEQYF
CDR3 DNA: TGTGCCAGCAACCCCGGCCGGGTGGGGAGCTCCTACGAGCAGTACTTC
clone size: NA
D gene: NA
J gene: TRBJ2-7
V gene: TRBV9

CDR3 protein: CASSQFTEAFF
CDR3 DNA: TGTGCCAGCAGTCAATTTACTGAAGCTTTCTTT
clone size: NA
D gene: NA
J gene: TRBJ1-1
V gene: TRBV12-3/TRBV12-4

CDR3 protein: CASTRGGNTIYF
CDR3 DNA: TGTGCCAGTACCAGGGGAGGAAACACCATATATTTT
clone size: NA
D gene: NA
J gene: TRBJ1-3
V gene: TRBV19

CDR3 protein: CASSSGTGLMNTEAFF
CDR3 DNA: TGTGCCAGCAGCTCCGGGACAGGGCTTATGAACACTGAAGCTTTCTTT
clone size: NA
D gene: TRBD1
J gene: TRBJ1-1
V gene: TRBV5-6

CDR3 protein: CASSQGGNTEAFF
CDR3 DNA: TGTGCCAGCAGCCAGGGCGGGAACACTGAAGCTTTCTTT
clone size: NA
D gene: NA
J gene: TRBJ1-1
V gene: TRBV7-9

CDR3 protein: CASSLSGQGTHEQYF
CDR3 DNA: TGTGCCAGCAGCTTGTCGGGACAGGGGACCCACGAGCAGTACTTC
clone size: once
D gene: TRBD1
J gene: TRBJ2-7
V gene: TRBV11-2

CDR3 protein: CASSQWASGANVLTF
CDR3 DNA: TGTGCCAGCAGCCAATGGGCCTCTGGGGCCAACGTCCTGACTTTC
clone size: once
D gene: NA
J gene: TRBJ2-6
V gene: TRBV14

CDR3 protein: CASRRDSRGQETQYF
CDR3 DNA: TGTGCCAGTAGGAGGGACAGCCGAGGGCAAGAGACCCAGTACTTC
clone size: NA
D gene: TRBD1
J gene: TRBJ2-5
V gene: TRBV19

CDR3 protein: CASSLDEGNYGYTF
CDR3 DNA: TGCGCCAGCAGCTTGGATGAGGGTAACTATGGCTACACCTTC
clone size: few
D gene: NA
J gene: TRBJ1-2
V gene: TRBV5-1

CDR3 protein: CASSLVGSGSVSVLDNEQFF
CDR3 DNA: TGTGCCAGCAGCTTGGTAGGTAGCGGGAGTGTCTCCGTCCTAGACAATGAGCAGTTCTTC
clone size: NA
D gene: TRBD2
J gene: TRBJ2-1
V gene: TRBV5-5

CDR3 protein: CASSQLRDYSYEQYF
CDR3 DNA: TGTGCCAGTAGTCAACTCCGGGATTACTCCTACGAGCAGTACTTC
clone size: few
D gene: NA
J gene: TRBJ2-7
V gene: TRBV19

CDR3 protein: CASTDPLSSDEQYF
CDR3 DNA: TGTGCCAGTACCGACCCATTGTCGAGCGACGAGCAGTACTTC
clone size: NA
D gene: NA
J gene: TRBJ2-7
V gene: TRBV19

CDR3 protein: CAWFVGRRNTEAFF
CDR3 DNA: TGTGCCTGGTTCGTCGGTCGGAGGAACACTGAAGCTTTCTTT
clone size: once
D gene: NA
J gene: TRBJ1-1
V gene: TRBV30

CDR3 protein: CASSPLLQMNTEAFF
CDR3 DNA: TGTGCCAGCAGCCCTCTCTTACAAATGAACACTGAAGCTTTCTTT
clone size: NA
D gene: NA
J gene: TRBJ1-1
V gene: TRBV28

CDR3 protein: CAWKGAFEQYF
CDR3 DNA: TGTGCCTGGAAGGGGGCGTTCGAGCAGTACTTC
clone size: NA
D gene: TRBD1
J gene: TRBJ2-7
V gene: TRBV30

CDR3 protein: CASSRLLSGGASEQFF
CDR3 DNA: TGTGCCAGCAGCCGCCTACTGAGCGGGGGGGCCAGTGAGCAGTTCTTC
clone size: NA
D gene: TRBD2
J gene: TRBJ2-1
V gene: TRBV3-1/TRBV3-2

CDR3 protein: CASRTGEVYNSPLHF
CDR3 DNA: TGTGCCAGCAGAACAGGGGAGGTTTATAATTCACCCCTCCACTTT
clone size: few
D gene: TRBD1
J gene: TRBJ1-6
V gene: TRBV6-5

CDR3 protein: CASSPRDLAFIDTQYF
CDR3 DNA: TGTGCCAGCAGCCCCCGGGACTTAGCGTTTATCGATACGCAGTATTTT
clone size: NA
D gene: NA
J gene: TRBJ2-3
V gene: TRBV5-4

CDR3 protein: CASSSPDSSRGYPQHF
CDR3 DNA: TGTGCCAGCAGTTCTCCGGACTCCAGCCGAGGATATCCCCAGCATTTT
clone size: NA
D gene: NA
J gene: TRBJ1-5
V gene: TRBV6-2/TRBV6-3

CDR3 protein: CASSLGGEQYF
CDR3 DNA: TGTGCCAGCAGCCTCGGGGGCGAGCAGTACTTC
clone size: NA
D gene: NA
J gene: TRBJ2-7
V gene: TRBV14

CDR3 protein: CASSLAPVEASGTEAFF
CDR3 DNA: TGCGCCAGCAGCTTGGCCCCTGTTGAGGCGAGTGGCACTGAAGCTTTCTTT
clone size: NA
D gene: NA
J gene: TRBJ1-1
V gene: TRBV5-1